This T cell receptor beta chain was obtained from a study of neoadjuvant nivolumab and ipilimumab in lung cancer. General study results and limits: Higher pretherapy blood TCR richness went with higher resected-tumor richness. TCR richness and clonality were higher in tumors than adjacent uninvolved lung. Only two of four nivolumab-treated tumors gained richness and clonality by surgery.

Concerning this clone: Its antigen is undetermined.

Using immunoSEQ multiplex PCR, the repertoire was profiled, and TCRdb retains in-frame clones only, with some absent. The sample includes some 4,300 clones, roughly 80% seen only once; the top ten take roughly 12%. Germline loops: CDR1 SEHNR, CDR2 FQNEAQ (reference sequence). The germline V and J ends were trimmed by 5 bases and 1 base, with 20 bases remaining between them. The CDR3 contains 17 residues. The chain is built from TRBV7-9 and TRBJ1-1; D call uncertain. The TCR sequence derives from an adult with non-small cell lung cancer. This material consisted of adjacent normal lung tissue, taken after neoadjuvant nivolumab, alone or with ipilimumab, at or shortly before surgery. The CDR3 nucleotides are TGTGCCAGCAGCCCCCGATCGACAAAACAACAGAACACTGAAGCTTTCTTT. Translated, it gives CASSPRSTKQQNTEAFF. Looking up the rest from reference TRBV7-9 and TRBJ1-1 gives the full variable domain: DTGVSQNPRHKITKRGQNVTFRCDPISEHNRLYWYRQTLGQGPEFLTYFQNEAQLEKSRLLSDRFSAERPKGSFSTLEIQRTEQGDSAMYLCASSPRSTKQQNTEAFFGQGTRLTVV.